Below are 19 T cell receptor beta chains sequenced from a single sample in a study of Ad26.COV2.S vaccination and SARS-CoV-2 variants. Repertoires were generated with immunoSEQ multiplex PCR, while TCRdb's copy carries only in-frame clones and drops some. The sample lists over 300,000 clones, roughly four fifths occurring once. The treatment: roughly 18 received Ad26.COV2.S at low or high dose, single or two shots; 5 received placebo; per-sample allocation not given. Samples came from day 63 after the first vaccine or placebo injection. Sequences were derived from peripheral blood, sampled in a trial of Ad26.COV2.S vaccine versus placebo. These receptors all come from a person between 18 and 65 years old who received the Ad26.COV2.S COVID-19 vaccine or a placebo.

J is TRBJ1-1 and V is TRBV5-5; D call uncertain. This CDR3 is 15 amino acids long. The germline V gene has CDR1 SGHKS and CDR2 YYEKEE (reference sequence). V was clipped by 0 bases and J by 5 bases, with 14 bases between them. The CDR3 DNA reads TGTGCCAGCAGCTTGGTTGTGACGGCCGGGACTGAAGCTTTCTTT. This codes for CASSLVVTAGTEAFF.

This clone was observed a single time. The chain couples TRBV4-2 to TRBJ2-3; TRBD1 might be the D (6 bases). This CDR3 has 13 residues. V lost 3 bases to trimming and J lost 8 bases, with 12 bases between them. CDR1 is LGHNA and CDR2 is YNFKEQ in the germline V gene. CDR3 DNA sequence: TGTGCCAGCAGCCAGCCGGGCAGGGGTACGCAGTATTTT. Translation gives CASSQPGRGTQYF.

This chain uses TRBV7-9 with TRBJ2-6; no firm D call. Germline V gene lookup returns CDR1 SEHNR and CDR2 FQNEAQ (reference sequence). With 3 bases removed from V and 0 bases from J, the gap between germline ends came to 15 bases. CDR3 length: 18 residues. The CDR3 DNA sequence: TGTGCCAGCAGCTTCACCGGCTCCGTGGCCTCTGGGGCCAACGTCCTGACTTTC. Translation gives CASSFTGSVASGANVLTF.

V gene TRBV5-6 combines with J gene TRBJ1-3; D unclear. V lost 2 bases and J 0 bases, leaving 9 bases between the germline ends. Germline CDR1 SGHDT, CDR2 YYEEEE. The CDR3 totals 15 residues. The CDR3 DNA sequence: TGTGCCAGCAGCTTATCCGGGTCCTCTGGAAACACCATATATTTT. Protein sequence: CASSLSGSSGNTIYF.

A single count supports this clone. The chain links TRBV18 to TRBJ1-1, with D tentatively TRBD1 (5 bases). V lost 4 bases and J 0 bases, leaving 15 bases between the germline ends. The CDR3 loop spans 16 amino acids. Germline V lookup: CDR1 KGHSH, CDR2 LQKENI. The CDR3 sequence: CASSRDWGKLNTEAFF. As DNA, the CDR3 is TGTGCCAGCTCACGGGACTGGGGGAAACTGAACACTGAAGCTTTCTTT.

This rearrangement joins TRBV24-1 to TRBJ2-1; 9 bases are shared with TRBD2. V lost 3 bases to trimming and J lost 3 bases; unmatched junction nucleotides: 5. The germline V gene encodes CDR1 KGHDR and CDR2 SFDVKD. The CDR3 is 16 residues long. The CDR3, as DNA: TGTGCCACCAGTGATAAACCTAGCGGGGTCTACAATGAGCAGTTCTTC. It is translated as CATSDKPSGVYNEQFF.

The genes are TRBV7-9 and TRBJ1-3; TRBD1 might be the D (6 bases). Germline V lookup: CDR1 SEHNR, CDR2 FQNEAQ (reference sequence). Trimming left V 4 bases short and J 5 bases short, with 12 bases between. The CDR3 sequence is 14 residues long. This CDR3 is CASSSSGGRNTIYF. CDR3 nucleotide sequence: TGTGCCAGCAGCTCCTCCGGGGGCCGAAACACCATATATTTT.

The chain recombines TRBV6-5 with TRBJ2-7; tentative D call: TRBD1 (5 bases). V was trimmed by 2 bases and J by 7 bases, leaving 15 bases between them. The CDR3 runs to 14 residues. Germline-derived CDR1 and CDR2 are MNHEY and SVGAGI. CDR3 in DNA: TGTGCCAGCAGTTACGGAAACAGGCCGCTAGAGCAGTACTTC. It is translated as CASSYGNRPLEQYF.

This chain joins TRBV6-6 and TRBJ2-7, with TRBD2 identical over 9 bases. The trim removed 0 bases at V and 2 bases at J, leaving 5 bases unmatched. The CDR3 runs to 16 residues. Germline assignment: CDR1 MNHNY and CDR2 SVGAGI (reference sequence). The CDR3: CASSYSASGETYEQYF. CDR3 DNA sequence: TGTGCCAGCAGTTACTCTGCTAGCGGGGAAACCTACGAGCAGTACTTC.

The J gene is TRBJ2-3, the V gene TRBV10-3, with D unclear. Germline lookup yields CDR1 ENHRY and CDR2 SYGVKD. The CDR3 has 14 amino acids. V lost 0 bases and J 5 bases, leaving 9 bases between the germline ends. Here the CDR3 reads CAISESMAEDTQYF. CDR3 bases: TGTGCCATCAGTGAGTCGATGGCGGAAGATACGCAGTATTTT.

In regard to this clone: Being one base from a much bigger clone, this may be a read error. The V and J genes are TRBV11-3 and TRBJ1-1; possibly TRBD1 for D (5 bases). Germline V gene lookup returns CDR1 SGHNT and CDR2 YENEEA. Between the trimmed V and J ends, which lost 6 bases and 1 base, there was a span of 9 bases. The CDR3 covers 13 residues. The CDR3 DNA reads TGTGCCAGCAGTTCGACAGAGAACACTGAAGCTTTCTTT. Its translation is CASSSTENTEAFF.

CDR3 sequence reads: CASSLSGNTIYF. DNA of the CDR3: TGTGCCAGCAGCTTGAGTGGAAACACCATATATTTT. This rearrangement joins TRBV5-6 to TRBJ1-3; D uncertain. The CDR3 has 12 residues. V lost 1 base, J lost 3 bases, and 2 bases lay in between. CDR1 SGHDT and CDR2 YYEEEE come from the germline V gene.

V gene TRBV9 combines with J gene TRBJ1-6; D is uncertain. CDR3 length equals 16 residues. CDR1 is SGDLS, CDR2 YYNGEE, per germline. The V end was cut by 4 bases, the J end by 8 bases, with 19 bases between. DNA for the CDR3: TGTGCCAGCAGCCCGCGCTTGGGGAGTACGGATTCACCCCTCCACTTT. Protein sequence: CASSPRLGSTDSPLHF.

The rearrangement uses TRBV5-1 and TRBJ2-3; no reliable D call. Germline assignment: CDR1 SGHRS and CDR2 YFSETQ. Trimming took off 0 bases at V and 6 bases at J, with 14 bases between the two ends. The CDR3 covers 15 residues. The CDR3 sequence is CASSLAVDRVDTQYF. The CDR3 DNA reads as TGCGCCAGCAGCTTGGCTGTTGACCGGGTGGATACGCAGTATTTT.

J is TRBJ2-3 and V is TRBV9; D gene ambiguous. Between the trimmed V and J ends, which lost 4 bases and 1 base, there was a span of 7 bases. CDR1 and CDR2 (germline): SGDLS, YYNGEE. CDR3 length: 13 amino acids. In DNA form, the CDR3 reads TGTGCCAGCAGCAGCACGGGCACAGATACGCAGTATTTT. Translated: CASSSTGTDTQYF.

This rearrangement joins TRBV9 to TRBJ1-6, with D tentatively TRBD1 (5 bases). This CDR3 contains 15 residues. Per germline, CDR1 SGDLS and CDR2 YYNGEE. The ends were cut back, 0 bases at V and 9 bases at J, with 13 bases in the middle. In DNA, the CDR3 is TGTGCCAGCAGCGTAGGATCCAGGGAGGGTTCACCCCTCCACTTT. This encodes CASSVGSREGSPLHF.

The gene calls are TRBV9 and TRBJ2-1; 8 bases agree with TRBD2. The V segment lost 0 bases and the J segment 8 bases; nucleotides outside the gene matches: 7. This CDR3 is 15 amino acids long. The germline CDR1 and CDR2 sequences are SGDLS and YYNGEE. CDR3 in DNA: TGTGCCAGCAGCGTAGGTGGACTAGCTCGCCATGAGCAGTTCTTC. Encoded protein: CASSVGGLARHEQFF.

The rearrangement links TRBV10-3 to TRBJ2-7; TRBD1 matches at 8 bases. CDR3 length equals 14 residues. Germline assignment: CDR1 ENHRY and CDR2 SYGVKD. The V gene end was trimmed by 4 bases and the J gene end by 6 bases; junction bases not matched to a gene: 8. The DNA of the CDR3 is TGTGCCATCAGTGTTTCAGGGGGCCAGGGCGAGCAGTACTTC. It encodes CAISVSGGQGEQYF.

The genes are TRBV4-1 and TRBJ1-1; D is uncertain. V lost 4 bases, J lost 7 bases, and 19 bases lay in between. CDR1 and CDR2 from the germline V gene are MGHRA and YSYEKL. The CDR3 spans 15 residues. CDR3 nucleotide sequence: TGCGCCAGCAGCCTCACAAGGGCCCCAACCTTTGAAGCTTTCTTT. The encoded protein is CASSLTRAPTFEAFF.